This entry lists 20 T cell receptor beta chains sequenced from one sample in a study of memory CD4+ T cells and cytomegalovirus serostatus. Data came from immunoSEQ multiplex PCR; TCRdb stores just in-frame clones and leaves some out. Here the sample spans around 33,000 clones, around 76% being singletons. Single viable CD3+CD4+CD8-CD45RO+ cells were sorted as the memory CD4+ T cells. Source material: memory CD4+ T cells from blood. These receptors originate from an adult in good health and CMV-seronegative. Some clones in this sample may be carry-over from other donors' samples.

V and J are TRBV6-1 and TRBJ2-7, with D uncertain. CDR1 is MNHNS, CDR2 SASEGT, per germline. V was shortened by 7 bases and J by 2 bases, with 9 bases between the two germline ends. The length of the CDR3 is 12 residues. In DNA form, the CDR3 reads TGTGCCAGCACTGGGAATACCTACGAGCAGTACTTC. This gives the protein CASTGNTYEQYF.

The chain carries TRBV18 and TRBJ1-6; TRBD1 agrees at 9 bases. V was pared by 5 bases and J by 7 bases, with 3 bases of the junction left unmatched. The germline CDR1 and CDR2 sequences are KGHSH and LQKENI. The CDR3 runs 14 residues. The CDR3 coding sequence is TGTGCCAGCTCAGTGGACAGGGGAAATTCACCCCTCCACTTT. Protein product: CASSVDRGNSPLHF.

The rearrangement links TRBV11-2 to TRBJ1-1; D remains unclear. Germline V gene data show CDR1 as SGHAT and CDR2 as FQNNGV. V lost 0 bases and J 11 bases, leaving 13 bases between the germline ends. The CDR3 is 13 amino acids. As DNA, the CDR3 is TGTGCCAGCAGCTTAGATATTATGGATTGGGCTTTCTTT. This encodes CASSLDIMDWAFF. Variable domain in full (rest from reference TRBV11-2 and TRBJ1-1): EAGVAQSPRYKIIEKRQSVAFWCNPISGHATLYWYQQILGQGPKLLIQFQNNGVVDDSQLPKDRFSAERLKGVDSTLKIQPAKLEDSAVYLCASSLDIMDWAFFGQGTRLTVV.

This clone was counted a few times. V and J are TRBV5-1 and TRBJ2-5, with 10 bases aligning to TRBD1. The germline gives CDR1 SGHRS, CDR2 YFSETQ. The CDR3 has 17 residues. The V segment lost 3 bases and the J segment 1 base; nucleotides outside the gene matches: 9. CDR3 DNA sequence: TGCGCCAGCAGCTACGGACAGGGGGGCCAGGTCCAAGAGACCCAGTACTTC. Amino acid sequence: CASSYGQGGQVQETQYF.

The chain links TRBV20-1 to TRBJ2-5, with TRBD1 as a possible D gene (5 bases). This CDR3 has 10 amino acids. Germline loops: CDR1 DFQATT, CDR2 SNEGSKA (reference sequence). CDR3 bases: TGCAGCGGACACAAAGAGACCCAGTACTTC. Protein product: CSGHKETQYF.

This clone was recorded a few times. V gene TRBV11-2 combines with J gene TRBJ1-6; D not resolved. The CDR3 extends over 14 amino acids. The ends were cut back, 2 bases at V and 8 bases at J, with 10 bases in the middle. The V gene's germline CDR1 is SGHAT and CDR2 FQNNGV. CDR3 loop: CASSLRVGDSPLHF. CDR3 DNA: TGTGCCAGCAGCTTAAGGGTCGGGGATTCACCCCTCCACTTT.

The chain uses TRBV4-1 and TRBJ2-2; TRBD1 matches at 8 bases. This CDR3 has 16 amino acids. Germline V lookup: CDR1 MGHRA, CDR2 YSYEKL. V was pared by 2 bases and J by 1 base, with 3 bases of the junction left unmatched. Here the CDR3 reads CASSQSGQGNTGELFF. Written as DNA, the CDR3 is TGCGCCAGCAGCCAATCCGGACAGGGGAACACCGGGGAGCTGTTTTTT.

This chain links TRBV7-3 with TRBJ2-7; D gene ambiguous. V shed 2 bases and J shed 3 bases, with 11 bases lying between them. The germline V gene encodes CDR1 SGHTA and CDR2 FQGTGA. The CDR3 is 14 residues long. CDR3 protein: CASSLGRPGYEQYF. CDR3 nucleotides: TGTGCCAGCAGCTTAGGTAGGCCAGGCTACGAGCAGTACTTC. The full variable domain, in which reference TRBV7-3 and TRBJ2-7 provide the parts outside the CDR3, is GAGVSQTPSNKVTEKGKYVELRCDPISGHTALYWYRQSLGQGPEFLIYFQGTGAADDSGLPNDRFFAVRPEGSVSTLKIQRTERGDSAVYLCASSLGRPGYEQYFGPGTRLTVT.

CDR3 loop: CASRGGVADTQYF. CDR3 bases: TGCGCCAGCAGGGGCGGGGTCGCAGATACGCAGTATTTT. This chain links TRBV5-1 with TRBJ2-3; a weak D match, TRBD2 (6 bases). V lost 5 bases and J lost 4, with 11 bases in between. The CDR3 length is 13 residues. Germline assignment: CDR1 SGHRS and CDR2 YFSETQ.

V and J are TRBV2 and TRBJ2-1; TRBD2 matches at 8 bases. V lost 10 bases and J lost 0; bases outside the gene matches: 8. In germline, CDR1 is SNHLY, CDR2 FYNNEI. CDR3 length equals 15 residues. CDR3 in DNA: TGTGCCACCCACGGGGGGGCAAGCTCCTACAATGAGCAGTTCTTC. Translated, it gives CATHGGASSYNEQFF.

The sample holds a few counts of this clone. The V gene is TRBV4-3, the J gene TRBJ1-2; weak D call: TRBD1 (5 bases). Germline V gives CDR1 LGHNA, CDR2 YSLEER. The length of the CDR3 is 16 residues. Trimming stripped 4 bases from V and 3 bases from J, with 18 bases between. The chain's CDR3 is CASSRHRGVKDYGYTF. DNA of the CDR3: TGCGCCAGCAGCCGACACCGGGGGGTAAAGGACTATGGCTACACCTTC.

Worth noting for this clone: A junction end diverges from the germline sequence, so it may reflect a read error. This chain links TRBV7-7 with TRBJ2-5; 10 bases match TRBD1. The germline gives CDR1 SSHAT, CDR2 FNYEAQ (reference sequence). The CDR3 extends over 16 amino acids. The CDR3 coding sequence is TGTGCTAGCAGCTTAGGGACAGGGGAGATCTCAGAGACCCAGTACTTC. Encoded protein: CASSLGTGEISETQYF.

The genes are TRBV6-6 and TRBJ1-2; 8 nucleotides match TRBD1. Germline V gene sequence: CDR1 MNHNY, CDR2 SVGAGI (reference sequence). V lost 2 bases, J lost 6 bases, and 5 bases stayed unmatched. The length of the CDR3 is 14 residues. The CDR3 coding sequence is TGTGCCAGCAGTTACGTGGGACAGGCCCATGGCTACACCTTC. Protein product: CASSYVGQAHGYTF.

A few counts support this clone. This rearrangement joins TRBV4-1 to TRBJ2-6, with 10 bases aligning to TRBD1. V was clipped by 7 bases and J by 2 bases; unmatched bases: 11. CDR1 and CDR2 (germline): MGHRA, YSYEKL. CDR3 size: 18 residues. CDR3 sequence: CASTGTGEAGAGANVLTF. The CDR3 DNA follows: TGCGCCAGCACCGGGACAGGGGAAGCGGGGGCTGGGGCCAACGTCCTGACTTTC.

The V call is TRBV5-4, the J call TRBJ1-5; no definite D call. The ends were cut back, 0 bases at V and 4 bases at J, with 5 bases in the middle. Germline V gene sequence: CDR1 SGHNT, CDR2 YYREEE (reference sequence). The CDR3 extends over 13 amino acids. This CDR3 is CASSLDLNQPQHF. CDR3 DNA: TGTGCCAGCAGCTTGGACCTAAATCAGCCCCAGCATTTT.

The genes are TRBV21-1 and TRBJ2-6; TRBD2 reflects the table's D call only, with no check against the DNA. TRBV21-1 is recorded as a pseudogene. The CDR3 has 16 amino acids. CDR3 sequence: CASSNRFRGGANVLTF. In DNA form, the CDR3 reads TGTGCCAGCAGCAACAGATTTCGCGGTGGGGCCAACGTCCTGACTTTC.

V and J are TRBV7-2 and TRBJ2-1, with TRBD1 identical over 9 bases. The CDR3 consists of 15 residues. The J segment lost 4 bases and the V segment lost 5 bases, leaving 6 bases of the junction unmatched. Germline V gene data show CDR1 as SGHTA and CDR2 as FQGNSA. CDR3 nucleotides: TGTGCCAGCAGCCCAGGACAGGGGCGTTACAATGAGCAGTTCTTC. Translating gives CASSPGQGRYNEQFF. Together with reference TRBV7-2 and TRBJ2-1, the CDR3 gives the full variable domain: GAGVSQSPSNKVTEKGKDVELRCDPISGHTALYWYRQSLGQGLEFLIYFQGNSAPDKSGLPSDRFSAERTGGSVSTLTIQRTQQEDSAVYLCASSPGQGRYNEQFFGPGTRLTVL.

The J gene is TRBJ1-4, the V gene TRBV30, with 7 bases that match TRBD1. Trimming took 5 bases from V and 3 from J; bases not matched to a gene: 3. Germline loops: CDR1 GTSNPN, CDR2 SVGIG (reference sequence). The CDR3 contains 13 residues. The CDR3 loop is CAWAGQPNEKLFF. The CDR3 region has the DNA TGTGCCTGGGCGGGACAGCCTAATGAAAAACTGTTTTTT.

The chain joins TRBV4-2 to TRBJ1-6; TRBD1 might be the D (5 bases). This CDR3 has 15 residues. CDR1 and CDR2 from the germline V gene are LGHNA and YNFKEQ. Trimming cost V 1 base and J 9 bases, with 13 bases left between them. CDR3 loop: CASSQVVEGPSPLHF. Here the CDR3 DNA reads TGTGCCAGCAGCCAAGTGGTGGAGGGGCCTTCACCCCTCCACTTT.

This chain connects TRBV6-5 to TRBJ2-7, with TRBD1 matching 7 bases. Germline values: CDR1 MNHEY, CDR2 SVGAGI. The CDR3 is made up of 13 amino acids. Unmatched junction bases numbered 5, after V lost 6 bases and J lost 3 bases. CDR3 in DNA: TGTGCCAGCAGCCCGACAGGGAGCTACGAGCAGTACTTC. It yields the protein CASSPTGSYEQYF.